This T cell receptor beta chain was captured in a study of blood T cells in healthy people across ages. Study details: Capture by template switching was about one barcoded beta molecule per two T cells.

The sample holds a few counts of this clonotype. With a J-beta primer mix and a sample-barcoded 5' primer, a second PCR ran roughly 6 to 11 cycles. TCRdb reprocessed the 5' RACE reads with MiXCR, giving one entry per CDR3 protein. The sample shows over a million distinct CDR3 sequences, roughly a quarter of them seen only once. These records were also assigned to another study, of T cells of mothers and their children.

The sequencing input was blood. The TCR sequence derives from a girl aged 2-10 years in good health.

CDR3 in DNA: TGTGCCAGCAGTGGCGGGGGGATTTACAATGAGCAGTTCTTC. Protein product: CASSGGGIYNEQFF. This chain links TRBV27 with TRBJ2-7, with TRBD2 matching over 8 bases. Matching the DNA end better, TRBJ2-1 makes the J call doubtful. Germline V gene lookup returns CDR1 MNHEY and CDR2 SMNVEV (reference sequence). This CDR3 contains 14 residues.